What follows is one T cell receptor (beta chain) and its context. One entry per CDR3 protein, called by TCRdb with MiXCR from the RT-PCR reads. The table lists about 680,000 distinct CDR3 sequences, 13% to 15% of them singletons. The origin of this receptor is a female donor in good health, serving as a healthy control. Specimen: memory CD4+ T cells from blood.

This CDR3 reads CASSLSTGLGDSPLHF. Here the CDR3 DNA reads TGTGCCAGCAGCCTATCGACAGGGCTAGGCGATTCACCCCTCCACTTT. This chain joins TRBV27 and TRBJ1-6, with TRBD1 matching over 7 bases. In germline, CDR1 is MNHEY, CDR2 SMNVEV (reference sequence). V dropped 6 bases and J dropped 8; count of bases not matched to a gene: 13. The CDR3 sequence is 16 residues long.